Listed below are T cell receptor beta chains from one sample, sequenced in a study of T cell responses to AZD1222 COVID-19 vaccine. Profiled with immunoSEQ multiplex PCR; TCRdb holds only in-frame clones, not every one. The sample contains roughly 99,000 clones, 87% of which appear only once. The source was peripheral blood, collected on day 0 of AZD1222 vaccination. These receptors all stem from an adult in good health. Both conserved end residues are part of each CDR3. Each record gives: V gene, J gene, D gene, clone size, CDR3 protein, CDR3 DNA. The D gene is left open where the match is weak. Part of the rows lack a size; the others show once, few, many or a class for expanded clones.

v_call: TRBV7-2
j_call: TRBJ2-2
d_call: TRBD2
clone_size: -
cdr3_aa: CASIKPSGNPGELFF
cdr3_nt: TGTGCCAGCATCAAGCCTAGCGGGAACCCCGGGGAGCTGTTTTTT

v_call: TRBV27
j_call: TRBJ2-2
d_call: TRBD1
clone_size: -
cdr3_aa: CASSRTGVRVNTGELFF
cdr3_nt: TGTGCCAGCAGTCGCACAGGGGTTCGGGTGAACACCGGGGAGCTGTTTTTT

v_call: TRBV7-9
j_call: TRBJ2-7
d_call: -
clone_size: -
cdr3_aa: CASGDGSYEQYF
cdr3_nt: TGTGCCAGCGGTGACGGTTCCTACGAGCAGTACTTC

v_call: TRBV6-1
j_call: TRBJ1-2
d_call: TRBD1
clone_size: -
cdr3_aa: CASSDPLWTGSYGYTF
cdr3_nt: TGTGCCAGCAGTGATCCCCTTTGGACAGGGAGTTATGGCTACACCTTC

v_call: TRBV2
j_call: TRBJ1-2
d_call: -
clone_size: -
cdr3_aa: CASIQQTNYGYTF
cdr3_nt: TGTGCCAGCATTCAACAAACTAACTATGGCTACACCTTC

v_call: TRBV4-3
j_call: TRBJ1-2
d_call: TRBD1
clone_size: -
cdr3_aa: CASSQDGTGYSGGYTF
cdr3_nt: TGCGCCAGCAGCCAAGATGGGACAGGCTACTCGGGGGGCTACACCTTC

v_call: TRBV14
j_call: TRBJ1-2
d_call: -
clone_size: few
cdr3_aa: CASSPPLSYGYTF
cdr3_nt: TGTGCCAGCAGCCCCCCTCTTAGCTATGGCTACACCTTC

v_call: TRBV27
j_call: TRBJ1-4
d_call: -
clone_size: -
cdr3_aa: CASRFGAGEKLFF
cdr3_nt: TGTGCCAGCAGGTTCGGGGCAGGTGAAAAACTGTTTTTT

v_call: TRBV29-1
j_call: TRBJ2-6
d_call: TRBD2
clone_size: -
cdr3_aa: CSVTGGTGANVLTF
cdr3_nt: TGCAGCGTCACCGGGGGGACTGGGGCCAACGTCCTGACTTTC

v_call: TRBV9
j_call: TRBJ1-3
d_call: -
clone_size: -
cdr3_aa: CASSVAGSGNTIYF
cdr3_nt: TGTGCCAGCAGCGTAGCCGGGTCTGGAAACACCATATATTTT

v_call: TRBV19
j_call: TRBJ2-1
d_call: -
clone_size: -
cdr3_aa: CASSPSSYNEQFF
cdr3_nt: TGTGCCAGTAGTCCAAGCTCCTACAATGAGCAGTTCTTC

v_call: TRBV30
j_call: TRBJ2-7
d_call: TRBD1
clone_size: -
cdr3_aa: CALAPGQIPHEQYF
cdr3_nt: TGTGCCTTGGCCCCGGGACAGATTCCCCACGAGCAGTACTTC

v_call: TRBV11-3
j_call: TRBJ2-1
d_call: TRBD1
clone_size: -
cdr3_aa: CASSLGQGPYNEQFF
cdr3_nt: TGTGCCAGCAGCCTGGGACAGGGTCCCTACAATGAGCAGTTCTTC

v_call: TRBV29-1
j_call: TRBJ1-2
d_call: -
clone_size: -
cdr3_aa: CSVRGGGSGYTF
cdr3_nt: TGCAGCGTCCGCGGTGGGGGCAGTGGCTACACCTTC

v_call: TRBV7-2
j_call: TRBJ1-2
d_call: -
clone_size: -
cdr3_aa: CASSLAFQDLGRGYTF
cdr3_nt: TGTGCCAGCAGCTTAGCATTCCAGGACCTAGGACGAGGCTACACCTTC

v_call: TRBV25-1
j_call: TRBJ1-5
d_call: -
clone_size: once
cdr3_aa: CASSELGGQPQHF
cdr3_nt: TGTGCCAGCAGTGAACTTGGGGGACAGCCCCAGCATTTT

v_call: TRBV6-5
j_call: TRBJ2-2
d_call: -
clone_size: -
cdr3_aa: CASTRAGGELFF
cdr3_nt: TGTGCCAGCACCCGTGCAGGAGGGGAGCTGTTTTTT

v_call: TRBV5-5
j_call: TRBJ2-7
d_call: TRBD1
clone_size: -
cdr3_aa: CASSWTGRSYEQYF
cdr3_nt: TGTGCCAGCAGCTGGACAGGGAGGTCCTACGAGCAGTACTTC

v_call: TRBV25-1
j_call: TRBJ1-2
d_call: TRBD1
clone_size: -
cdr3_aa: CASSPQGQSGGYTF
cdr3_nt: TGTGCCAGCAGTCCCCAGGGACAGTCAGGTGGCTACACCTTC

v_call: TRBV12-3/TRBV12-4
j_call: TRBJ1-2
d_call: -
clone_size: -
cdr3_aa: CASSPFVNYGYTF
cdr3_nt: TGTGCCAGCAGCCCTTTCGTCAACTATGGCTACACCTTC

v_call: TRBV2
j_call: TRBJ1-1
d_call: -
clone_size: -
cdr3_aa: CASSKGGTEAFF
cdr3_nt: TGTGCCAGCAGTAAAGGGGGGACTGAAGCTTTCTTT

v_call: TRBV19
j_call: TRBJ1-1
d_call: TRBD1
clone_size: -
cdr3_aa: CASKRTGGVTEAFF
cdr3_nt: TGTGCCAGTAAACGGACAGGGGGGGTTACTGAAGCTTTCTTT

v_call: TRBV18
j_call: TRBJ1-1
d_call: -
clone_size: -
cdr3_aa: CASSLSGGNTEAFF
cdr3_nt: TGTGCCAGCTCACTTTCGGGGGGAAACACTGAAGCTTTCTTT

v_call: TRBV19
j_call: TRBJ2-1
d_call: -
clone_size: -
cdr3_aa: CASSIANEQFF
cdr3_nt: TGTGCCAGTAGTATTGCGAATGAGCAGTTCTTC

v_call: TRBV6-5
j_call: TRBJ2-7
d_call: TRBD2
clone_size: -
cdr3_aa: CASSWGGFSYEQYF
cdr3_nt: TGTGCCAGCAGTTGGGGGGGGTTCTCCTACGAGCAGTACTTC

v_call: TRBV7-3
j_call: TRBJ2-2
d_call: -
clone_size: -
cdr3_aa: CASSPTGTSSGELFF
cdr3_nt: TGTGCCAGCAGCCCGACCGGGACGTCTTCCGGGGAGCTGTTTTTT

v_call: TRBV5-1
j_call: TRBJ2-2
d_call: TRBD2
clone_size: -
cdr3_aa: CASSILAGVDTGELFF
cdr3_nt: TGCGCCAGCAGCATACTAGCGGGAGTCGACACCGGGGAGCTGTTTTTT

v_call: TRBV6-5
j_call: TRBJ1-5
d_call: -
clone_size: -
cdr3_aa: CASNTGFSNQPQHF
cdr3_nt: TGTGCCAGCAATACAGGATTCAGCAATCAGCCCCAGCATTTT

v_call: TRBV7-2
j_call: TRBJ1-3
d_call: -
clone_size: -
cdr3_aa: CASSYQRGTLGRGNTIYF
cdr3_nt: TGTGCCAGCAGCTACCAGCGGGGAACACTGGGCCGAGGAAACACCATATATTTT

v_call: TRBV20-1
j_call: TRBJ2-3
d_call: TRBD2
clone_size: -
cdr3_aa: CSASQWTSGRVTQYF
cdr3_nt: TGCAGTGCTAGTCAATGGACTAGCGGGAGGGTTACGCAGTATTTT

v_call: TRBV7-2
j_call: TRBJ2-7
d_call: TRBD2
clone_size: -
cdr3_aa: CASSLNLSGSLYEQYF
cdr3_nt: TGTGCCAGCAGCTTAAACCTTAGCGGGAGTCTCTACGAGCAGTACTTC

v_call: TRBV19
j_call: TRBJ2-7
d_call: TRBD1
clone_size: -
cdr3_aa: CASTPQGAGSYEQYF
cdr3_nt: TGTGCCAGCACCCCTCAGGGGGCAGGGTCCTACGAGCAGTACTTC

v_call: TRBV7-6
j_call: TRBJ1-2
d_call: TRBD1
clone_size: -
cdr3_aa: CASSSRTGSYGYTF
cdr3_nt: TGTGCCAGCAGCTCGAGGACAGGATCCTATGGCTACACCTTC

v_call: TRBV7-9
j_call: TRBJ1-1
d_call: -
clone_size: -
cdr3_aa: CASSSQGQSTEAFF
cdr3_nt: TGTGCCAGCAGCTCCCAGGGGCAGAGCACTGAAGCTTTCTTT

v_call: TRBV11-2
j_call: TRBJ1-2
d_call: -
clone_size: -
cdr3_aa: CASSLDFRGETGYGYTF
cdr3_nt: TGTGCCAGCAGCTTAGATTTTAGGGGTGAGACAGGCTATGGCTACACCTTC

v_call: TRBV4-1
j_call: TRBJ2-5
d_call: TRBD1
clone_size: once
cdr3_aa: CASSQGTGTGNGETQYF
cdr3_nt: TGCGCCAGCAGCCAAGGAACCGGGACAGGGAACGGAGAGACCCAGTACTTC

v_call: TRBV21-1
j_call: TRBJ1-1
d_call: -
clone_size: -
cdr3_aa: CASSTTEGSNRGGVNTEAFF
cdr3_nt: TGTGCCAGCAGCACCACCGAGGGCTCAAACAGGGGCGGGGTGAACACTGAAGCTTTCTTT

v_call: TRBV27
j_call: TRBJ1-1
d_call: -
clone_size: -
cdr3_aa: CASSLRNLNTEAFF
cdr3_nt: TGTGCCAGCAGTCTCCGGAACCTGAACACTGAAGCTTTCTTT

v_call: TRBV5-1
j_call: TRBJ2-7
d_call: -
clone_size: -
cdr3_aa: CASSLRGTAIYEQYF
cdr3_nt: TGCGCCAGCAGCTTGAGGGGGACTGCTATCTACGAGCAGTACTTC

v_call: TRBV30
j_call: TRBJ1-2
d_call: -
clone_size: -
cdr3_aa: CAWSVLQGAYGYTF
cdr3_nt: TGTGCCTGGAGTGTACTTCAGGGAGCCTATGGCTACACCTTC

v_call: TRBV6-5
j_call: TRBJ1-1
d_call: -
clone_size: -
cdr3_aa: CASSRREGNTEAFF
cdr3_nt: TGTGCCAGCAGCCGACGAGAGGGGAACACTGAAGCTTTCTTT